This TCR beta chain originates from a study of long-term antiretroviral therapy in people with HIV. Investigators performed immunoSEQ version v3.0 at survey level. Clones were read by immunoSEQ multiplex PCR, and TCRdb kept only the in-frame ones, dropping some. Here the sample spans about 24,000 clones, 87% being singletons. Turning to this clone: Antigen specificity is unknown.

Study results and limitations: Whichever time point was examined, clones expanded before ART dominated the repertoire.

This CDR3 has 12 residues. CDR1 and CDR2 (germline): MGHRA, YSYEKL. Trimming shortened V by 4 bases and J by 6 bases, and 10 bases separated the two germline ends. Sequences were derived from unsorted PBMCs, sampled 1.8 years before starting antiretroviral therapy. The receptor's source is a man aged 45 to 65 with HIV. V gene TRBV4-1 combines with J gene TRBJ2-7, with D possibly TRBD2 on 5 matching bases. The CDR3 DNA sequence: TGCGCCAGCAGCCTGGCCGGGGTCGAGCAGTACTTC. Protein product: CASSLAGVEQYF.